This T cell receptor (beta chain) was sequenced during a study of T cells in Graves' hyperthyroidism and ophthalmopathy. Study in general: Before any treatment, at initial diagnosis, peripheral blood was collected.

Hyperthyroidism had been newly diagnosed in patients aged 18 to 65, and its duration was under 2 months. Patients with uncontrolled infections, other autoimmune diseases, pregnancy or lactation were excluded. Findings of the study overall: Separation of ophthalmopathy from stable hyperthyroidism was achieved by a 13 V-J model.

This clonotype was seen repeatedly, ten times or more. The target antigen is unknown. Regions amplified from RNA transcripts were the TCR beta CDR3 regions. HTBI primers were used for first-round RT-PCR of the TCR CDR3. From the multiplex PCR reads, TCRdb called clonotypes with MiXCR, one entry per CDR3 protein. This sample yields around 800,000 distinct CDR3 sequences, of which around 39% are seen a single time; approximately 8.7% belongs to the top ten. The source of this sequence is a man aged 18 to 29 with Graves' hyperthyroidism. The specimen sequenced was blood.

For the CDR3, the DNA is TGCAGTGCTAAAAGTGACAGGGATTCACCCCTCCACTTT. This translates into CSAKSDRDSPLHF. The chain couples TRBV20-1 to TRBJ1-6, with 7 bases that match TRBD1. The CDR3 runs to 13 residues. Losses at the gene ends were 4 bases for V and 8 bases for J; bases not matched to a gene: 5. The germline gives CDR1 DFQATT, CDR2 SNEGSKA (reference sequence).